A selection of T cell receptor beta chains follows, all from one sample in a study of T cell responses to AZD1222 COVID-19 vaccine. Only in-frame clones appear in the TCRdb table, and some are missing; sequencing was by immunoSEQ multiplex PCR. This sample yields more than 140,000 clones, of which about 92% are seen a single time; around 0.9% belongs to the top ten. This material consisted of peripheral blood, taken on day 0 of MenACWY control vaccination. These receptors all come from an adult in good health. The CDR3 runs from the conserved cysteine through the conserved F or W. Fields, in order: clone size, J gene, V gene, D gene, CDR3 protein, CDR3 DNA. The D gene is left open where the match is weak. Not all rows give a size; the values are once, few, many and, for expanded clones, a class.

>NA|TRBJ2-5|TRBV28|NA
CAGSGAGQETQYF
TGTGCCGGATCGGGGGCGGGGCAAGAGACCCAGTACTTC
>NA|TRBJ1-1|TRBV18|NA
CASSPPGGNTEAFF
TGTGCCAGCTCACCACCAGGGGGAAACACTGAAGCTTTCTTT
>once|TRBJ1-1|TRBV18|NA
CASSPPANTEAFF
TGTGCCAGCTCACCACCAGCGAACACTGAAGCTTTCTTT
>NA|TRBJ1-3|TRBV11-1|NA
CASSSGYGNTIYF
TGTGCCAGCAGCTCAGGGTACGGAAACACCATATATTTT
>NA|TRBJ1-4|TRBV6-5|TRBD1
CASSTGGSGEKLFF
TGTGCCAGCAGTACAGGGGGCTCGGGTGAAAAACTGTTTTTT
>NA|TRBJ1-6|TRBV27|NA
CASSFLGGRNSPLHF
TGTGCCAGCAGTTTTCTAGGGGGGCGAAATTCACCCCTCCACTTT
>once|TRBJ2-2|TRBV10-1|TRBD2
CASSEASGRVNTGELFF
TGCGCCAGCAGTGAGGCTAGCGGGAGGGTGAACACCGGGGAGCTGTTTTTT
>NA|TRBJ2-2|TRBV18|NA
CASLQGRDTGELFF
TGTGCCAGCTTACAGGGTCGAGACACCGGGGAGCTGTTTTTT
>NA|TRBJ1-1|TRBV24-1|TRBD1
CATGDRLAPGAFF
TGTGCCACCGGGGACAGGTTAGCCCCCGGGGCTTTCTTT
>NA|TRBJ1-2|TRBV5-1|TRBD1
CASSLETGTGGDGYTF
TGCGCCAGCAGCTTGGAGACCGGGACAGGAGGAGATGGCTACACCTTC
>NA|TRBJ2-1|TRBV7-2|TRBD2
CASRGTLAGYNEQFF
TGTGCCAGCAGGGGGACGCTAGCGGGCTACAATGAGCAGTTCTTC
>NA|TRBJ2-7|TRBV5-1|TRBD1
CASSVTGGDSYEQYF
TGCGCCAGCAGCGTGACAGGGGGGGACTCCTACGAGCAGTACTTC
>NA|TRBJ1-2|TRBV11-3|NA
CASRRPTALPNYGYTF
TGTGCCAGCAGAAGACCAACAGCCTTACCTAACTATGGCTACACCTTC
>once|TRBJ2-1|TRBV28|TRBD2
CASSLRAGTSSYNEQFF
TGTGCCAGCAGCTTAAGGGCCGGGACTAGCTCCTACAATGAGCAGTTCTTC
>once|TRBJ1-1|TRBV5-1|NA
CASSLFSGETEAFF
TGCGCCAGCAGCTTGTTTTCAGGGGAAACTGAAGCTTTCTTT